Below are 30 T cell receptor beta chains sequenced from a single sample in a study of early T cells in non-severe SARS-CoV-2 infection. MiXCR was run by TCRdb on the 5' RACE reads, yielding one entry per CDR3 protein. The sample has 55,000 to 65,000 distinct CDR3 sequences, roughly 9.7% seen once. Sequenced: whole blood. These receptors all stem from an adult who was a healthcare worker with PCR-confirmed SARS-CoV-2 infection or an uninfected control (not recorded which).

This clonotype was counted only a few times. The V call is TRBV4-2, the J call TRBJ1-3; unclear D gene. This CDR3 comprises 14 residues. Between the trimmed V and J ends, which lost 7 bases and 2 bases, there was a span of 12 bases. Per germline, CDR1 LGHNA and CDR2 YNFKEQ. The chain's CDR3 is CASKARTTGNTIYF. The CDR3 DNA follows: TGTGCCAGCAAGGCTCGGACGACTGGAAACACCATATATTTT.

The chain employs TRBV18 and TRBJ1-1; D unresolved. Germline V gene lookup returns CDR1 KGHSH and CDR2 LQKENI. Trimming removed 2 bases at V and 0 bases at J, with 25 bases between. The CDR3 covers 20 residues. The CDR3 DNA is TGTGCCAGCTCACCAAGAGGTTCTCCCCTCCTGGCGAACATGAACACTGAAGCTTTCTTT. Residues: CASSPRGSPLLANMNTEAFF.

At least ten counts were recorded for this clonotype. This chain joins TRBV5-1 and TRBJ1-1; possible D gene TRBD1, 6 bases. Germline V gene data show CDR1 as SGHRS and CDR2 as YFSETQ. The CDR3 is 14 residues long. V gave up 3 bases and J gave up 5 bases, with 14 bases separating them. The CDR3 here is CASSSQGGGTEAFF. CDR3 coding DNA: TGCGCCAGCAGCTCCCAAGGGGGGGGGACTGAAGCTTTCTTT.

This clonotype was recorded many times. J is TRBJ2-7 and V is TRBV9, with a possible D match to TRBD1 (5 bases). The CDR3 runs 14 residues. V shed 1 base and J shed 2 bases, with 10 bases lying between them. Germline lookup yields CDR1 SGDLS and CDR2 YYNGEE. The CDR3 DNA sequence: TGTGCCAGCAGCGTACAAGGGGTCCCCTACGAGCAGTACTTC. Its protein product is CASSVQGVPYEQYF.

There are a few counts of this clonotype. This chain uses TRBV7-9 with TRBJ1-1; 7 nucleotides match TRBD1. V lost 5 bases, J lost 1 base, and 4 bases stayed unmatched. CDR3 size: 14 residues. Germline V CDR1 and CDR2: SEHNR, FQNEAQ (reference sequence). CDR3 sequence (DNA): TGTGCCAGCAGCCCGGACAGGAGGAACACTGAAGCTTTCTTT. This sequence encodes CASSPDRRNTEAFF.

This clonotype was observed a few times. The chain uses TRBV30 and TRBJ2-6; D gene uncertain. This CDR3 has 14 amino acids. Trimming shortened V by 1 base and J by 0 bases, and 4 bases separated the two germline ends. Germline V gives CDR1 GTSNPN, CDR2 SVGIG (reference sequence). CDR3 in amino acids: CAWSGGSGANVLTF. CDR3 sequence (DNA): TGTGCCTGGAGTGGGGGCTCTGGGGCCAACGTCCTGACTTTC.

This clonotype was recorded many times. The chain combines TRBV19 with TRBJ2-5; tentative D call: TRBD2 (5 bases). The CDR3 length is 12 residues. The V gene lost 5 bases and the J gene lost 7 bases, with 11 bases spanning the gap. The germline V gene encodes CDR1 LNHDA and CDR2 SQIVND (reference sequence). Here the CDR3 reads CASSERVGTQYF. In DNA form, the CDR3 reads TGTGCCAGTAGTGAGAGGGTTGGGACCCAGTACTTC.

This clonotype has at least ten counts. In DNA, the CDR3 is TGCAGTGCTAGTGCGGCGGGGTTCGAAGCTTTCTTT. The encoded protein is CSASAAGFEAFF. This chain uses TRBV20-1 with TRBJ1-1; D is unclear. The CDR3 spans 12 residues. With 3 bases removed from V and 8 bases from J, the gap between germline ends came to 13 bases. Germline loops: CDR1 DFQATT, CDR2 SNEGSKA (reference sequence).

This clonotype showed up many times. The V call is TRBV5-5, the J call TRBJ1-2, with D unresolved. Germline CDR1 and CDR2: SGHKS and YYEKEE (reference sequence). V lost 1 base to trimming and J lost 4 bases, with 11 bases between them. There are 14 residues in the CDR3. The CDR3 spells CASSLPGNIYGYTF. The CDR3 coding sequence is TGTGCCAGCAGCTTGCCGGGGAATATCTATGGCTACACCTTC.

This clonotype was picked up a small number of times. V gene TRBV9 combines with J gene TRBJ1-5, with 10 bases that match TRBD1. The germline CDR1 and CDR2 sequences are SGDLS and YYNGEE. The junction had 3 bases not matched to a gene; V was cut back by 0 bases and J by 6 bases. CDR3 length equals 15 residues. CDR3 in amino acids: CASSVGGTGVQPQHF. In DNA form, the CDR3 reads TGTGCCAGCAGCGTAGGGGGGACAGGGGTTCAGCCCCAGCATTTT.

This clonotype came up many times. This chain uses TRBV7-9 with TRBJ1-3; D is perhaps TRBD1 (6 bases). Trimming shortened V by 1 base and J by 8 bases, and 15 bases separated the two germline ends. The CDR3 extends over 15 amino acids. The germline gives CDR1 SEHNR, CDR2 FQNEAQ (reference sequence). The DNA for the CDR3 is TGTGCCAGCAGCTTAGTATTGGGGGGCGCAGACACCATATATTTT. Protein: CASSLVLGGADTIYF.

This clonotype came up many times. V usage is TRBV20-1 and J usage is TRBJ2-7; no definite D call. The germline V gene encodes CDR1 DFQATT and CDR2 SNEGSKA (reference sequence). CDR3 size: 12 residues. Trimming stripped 1 base from V and 5 bases from J, with 9 bases between. The chain's CDR3 is CSARARSHEQYF. The DNA of the CDR3 is TGCAGTGCTAGAGCGAGATCCCACGAGCAGTACTTC.

Turning to this clonotype: This clone may be a read error of a much larger clone one base away. The V call is TRBV5-6, the J call TRBJ2-1; weak D call: TRBD2 (6 bases). CDR1 is SGHDT and CDR2 is YYEEEE in the germline V gene. Between the trimmed V and J ends, which lost 4 bases and 7 bases, there was a span of 24 bases. This CDR3 has 17 residues. The CDR3 DNA reads TGTGCCAGCAGCCCCATCTCAGGGCTGGAGGGGTCGAATGAGCAGTTCTTC. Its translation is CASSPISGLEGSNEQFF. Using reference TRBV5-6 and TRBJ2-1 for the parts outside the CDR3, the full variable domain is DAGVTQSPTHLIKTRGQQVTLRCSPKSGHDTVSWYQQALGQGPQFIFQYYEEEERQRGNFPDRFSGHQFPNYSSELNVNALLLGDSALYLCASSPISGLEGSNEQFFGPGTRLTVL.

The table lists this clonotype with many counts. J is TRBJ1-1 and V is TRBV9; D is perhaps TRBD1 (6 bases). Germline CDR1 SGDLS, CDR2 YYNGEE. V was trimmed by 4 bases and J by 2 bases, leaving 15 bases between them. The CDR3 has 15 residues. This CDR3 reads CASSPGHHGNTEAFF. In DNA form, the CDR3 reads TGTGCCAGCAGCCCGGGACACCATGGTAACACTGAAGCTTTCTTT.

The chain joins TRBV29-1 to TRBJ1-4; 8 nucleotides agree with TRBD1. Germline V gives CDR1 SQVTM, CDR2 ANQGSEA. The CDR3 runs 13 residues. Losses at the gene ends were 7 bases for V and 7 bases for J; bases not matched to a gene: 8. The CDR3 is CSAQGAGGEKLFF. The CDR3 DNA is TGCAGCGCTCAGGGGGCGGGAGGTGAAAAACTGTTTTTT. Full variable domain (missing parts from reference TRBV29-1 and TRBJ1-4): SAVISQKPSRDICQRGTSLTIQCQVDSQVTMMFWYRQQPGQSLTLIATANQGSEATYESGFVIDKFPISRPNLTFSTLTVSNMSPEDSSIYLCSAQGAGGEKLFFGSGTQLSVL.

This clonotype was detected many times. This chain links TRBV10-1 with TRBJ2-1; D is possibly TRBD2 (5 bases). The CDR3 extends over 16 amino acids. Trimming stripped 3 bases from V and 6 bases from J, with 18 bases between. Germline loops: CDR1 WNHNN, CDR2 SYGVQD (reference sequence). DNA for the CDR3: TGCGCCAGCAGTGATGCCATGAAACTAGGAGGCAATGAGCAGTTCTTC. Encoded protein: CASSDAMKLGGNEQFF.

This chain uses TRBV20-1 with TRBJ2-7, with D perhaps matching TRBD1 or TRBD2 (5 bases each). Germline V gene lookup returns CDR1 DFQATT and CDR2 SNEGSKA (reference sequence). The CDR3 length is 13 residues. Trimming shortened V by 5 bases and J by 5 bases, and 16 bases separated the two germline ends. This CDR3 is CSASTGTPNEQYF. CDR3 coding DNA: TGCAGTGCTTCCACCGGGACCCCGAACGAGCAGTACTTC.

This clonotype was counted between two and nine times. The rearrangement links TRBV7-9 to TRBJ1-2, with D hard to call. The CDR3 totals 15 residues. Trimming cost V 1 base and J 7 bases, with 16 bases left between them. Germline CDR1 is SEHNR and CDR2 is FQNEAQ (reference sequence). The CDR3 loop is CASSLDWNIVGGYTF. The DNA of the CDR3 is TGTGCCAGCAGCTTAGATTGGAACATCGTCGGTGGCTACACCTTC.

This clonotype was detected only a few times. J is TRBJ2-1 and V is TRBV25-1; 8 bases map to TRBD1. V shed 1 base, J shed 4 bases, and the junction held 9 bases outside the gene matches. Germline-derived CDR1 and CDR2 are MGHDK and SYGVNS. The CDR3 is 17 residues long. Here the CDR3 DNA reads TGTGCCAGCAGTGAATTCAGATCGCGACAGGGGTACAATGAGCAGTTCTTC. Its translation: CASSEFRSRQGYNEQFF.

This clonotype was detected many times. This rearrangement joins TRBV5-1 to TRBJ2-1; 7 bases map to TRBD1. Germline CDR1 and CDR2: SGHRS and YFSETQ. V shed 5 bases, J shed 2 bases, and the junction held 1 base outside the gene matches. The CDR3 totals 13 residues. This CDR3 reads CASRTGAYNEQFF. The CDR3 DNA reads as TGCGCCAGCAGAACAGGGGCCTACAATGAGCAGTTCTTC.

This clonotype showed up many times. V is TRBV11-2 and J is TRBJ2-5; D not certain. Deletions cut 1 base from V and 2 bases from J, with 11 bases between. Germline loops: CDR1 SGHAT, CDR2 FQNNGV. This CDR3 contains 15 residues. The CDR3 region is CASSLAITGQETQYF. The CDR3 region has the DNA TGTGCCAGCAGCTTAGCAATAACTGGACAAGAGACCCAGTACTTC.

This clonotype has just a few counts. The gene calls are TRBV7-2 and TRBJ2-6, with 10 bases fitting TRBD1. The germline CDR1 and CDR2 sequences are SGHTA and FQGNSA. The trim removed 4 bases at V and 4 bases at J, leaving 7 bases unmatched. The CDR3 contains 17 residues. This CDR3 reads CASSSRQGAQGANVLTF. CDR3 nucleotides: TGTGCCAGCAGCTCCCGACAGGGGGCGCAAGGGGCCAACGTCCTGACTTTC.

The sample holds many counts of this clonotype. CDR3 residues: CASSQMGVAGGTEQFF. In nucleotides, the CDR3 is TGTGCCAGCAGCCAAATGGGAGTAGCGGGAGGAACTGAGCAGTTCTTC. The rearrangement links TRBV4-2 to TRBJ2-1; 10 bases line up with TRBD2. Trimming at V came to 2 bases and at J to 9 bases, leaving 10 bases not matched to a gene. The CDR3 totals 16 residues. Germline V gene data show CDR1 as LGHNA and CDR2 as YNFKEQ.

J is TRBJ2-7 and V is TRBV27, with unresolved D. In germline, CDR1 is MNHEY, CDR2 SMNVEV (reference sequence). This CDR3 spans 14 amino acids. V was trimmed by 2 bases and J by 7 bases, leaving 15 bases between them. CDR3 loop: CASSLEAVLGEQYF. The CDR3 nucleotides read TGTGCCAGCAGTTTAGAGGCAGTCCTGGGGGAGCAGTACTTC.

This clonotype was counted at least ten times. The chain employs TRBV7-2 and TRBJ2-7; no firm D call. CDR1 and CDR2 from the germline V gene are SGHTA and FQGNSA. CDR3 length equals 11 residues. V dropped 1 base and J dropped 6 bases, with 4 bases sitting between them. The chain's CDR3 is CASSLGIEQYF. CDR3 coding DNA: TGTGCCAGCAGCTTAGGTATCGAGCAGTACTTC. Supplemented by reference TRBV7-2 and TRBJ2-7, the full variable domain reads GAGVSQSPSNKVTEKGKDVELRCDPISGHTALYWYRQSLGQGLEFLIYFQGNSAPDKSGLPSDRFSAERTGGSVSTLTIQRTQQEDSAVYLCASSLGIEQYFGPGTRLTVT.

This clonotype was counted many times. This chain links TRBV9 with TRBJ1-1; TRBD1 matches 8 bases. The J segment lost 5 bases and the V segment lost 4 bases, leaving 10 bases of the junction unmatched. The CDR3 sequence is 15 residues long. Germline V gene data show CDR1 as SGDLS and CDR2 as YYNGEE. The CDR3 DNA reads as TGTGCCAGCAGCCCTATATTCGACAGGGGTACTGAAGCTTTCTTT. Amino acid sequence: CASSPIFDRGTEAFF.

Points on this clonotype: Given a much more abundant clone one base away, this may be a read error. This chain joins TRBV30 and TRBJ1-1, with D hard to call. The CDR3 spans 15 residues. Germline V gives CDR1 GTSNPN, CDR2 SVGIG (reference sequence). CDR3 bases: TGTGCCTGGAGAGACGCAGCCAACATGAACACTGTAGCTTTCTTT. Translation gives CAWRDAANMNTVAFF.

This clonotype was seen at least ten times. The genes are TRBV28 and TRBJ2-5; 8 nucleotides agree with TRBD2. The CDR3 spans 16 residues. V was clipped by 1 base and J by 1 base; unmatched bases: 5. CDR1 and CDR2 from the germline V gene are MDHEN and SYDVKM. DNA for the CDR3: TGTGCCAGCAGTTTATCGGAAGCGGGAGCCCAAGAGACCCAGTACTTC. This translates into CASSLSEAGAQETQYF.

This clonotype has at least ten counts. This chain connects TRBV5-1 to TRBJ2-1; either TRBD1 or TRBD2 may supply D (5 bases each). Germline lookup yields CDR1 SGHRS and CDR2 YFSETQ. V lost 0 bases to trimming and J lost 6 bases, with 13 bases between them. The CDR3 spans 15 residues. CDR3 in amino acids: CASSLDVGAGNEQFF. CDR3 bases: TGCGCCAGCAGCTTGGATGTAGGGGCGGGCAATGAGCAGTTCTTC. The full variable domain, with the rest looked up from reference TRBV5-1 and TRBJ2-1, is KAGVTQTPRYLIKTRGQQVTLSCSPISGHRSVSWYQQTPGQGLQFLFEYFSETQRNKGNFPGRFSGRQFSNSRSEMNVSTLELGDSALYLCASSLDVGAGNEQFFGPGTRLTVL.

In its sample, this clonotype was seen many times. The J gene is TRBJ1-3, the V gene TRBV10-3, with 9 positions matching TRBD1. This CDR3 has 16 amino acids. Germline V gene data show CDR1 as ENHRY and CDR2 as SYGVKD. Germline trimming cut 10 bases from V and 0 bases from J; bases unmatched to any gene: 10. CDR3 nucleotides: TGTGCCACCTGGGACAGGGCCCATCTCTCTGGAAACACCATATATTTT. It yields the protein CATWDRAHLSGNTIYF.